The 14 T cell receptor beta chains reported below all come from one sample, sequenced in a study of cytomegalovirus exposure and HLA in healthy donors. The PCR made use of 60 Vbeta and 13 Jbeta primers. Assay used: immunoSEQ multiplex PCR; TCRdb lists only in-frame clones, some missing. The repertoire holds about 110,000 clones, with 55% to 70% as singletons. The specimen was PBMCs. The source of these receptors is a woman in her 30s in good health and CMV-seronegative.

The genes are TRBV19 and TRBJ2-3, with TRBD2 identical over 9 bases. There are 14 residues in the CDR3. The trim removed 5 bases at V and 6 bases at J, leaving 6 bases unmatched. CDR1 and CDR2 from the germline V gene are LNHDA and SQIVND (reference sequence). The CDR3 spells CASSLSGGRDTQYF. The CDR3 DNA follows: TGTGCCAGTAGTCTGAGCGGGGGGAGGGATACGCAGTATTTT. Combining the CDR3 with reference TRBV19 and TRBJ2-3 gives the whole variable domain DGGITQSPKYLFRKEGQNVTLSCEQNLNHDAMYWYRQDPGQGLRLIYYSQIVNDFQKGDIAEGYSVSREKKESFPLTVTSAQKNPTAFYLCASSLSGGRDTQYFGPGTRLTVL.

The rearrangement links TRBV19 to TRBJ2-7; a possible D gene is TRBD2 (5 bases). CDR3 size: 13 residues. The germline V gene encodes CDR1 LNHDA and CDR2 SQIVND (reference sequence). Trimming took off 5 bases at V and 2 bases at J, with 10 bases between the two ends. The CDR3 nucleotides read TGTGCCAGTAGTGTAACGGGGACCTACGAGCAGTACTTC. It yields the protein CASSVTGTYEQYF.

This chain uses TRBV5-6 with TRBJ2-4; tentative D call: TRBD1 (6 bases). CDR1 is SGHDT and CDR2 is YYEEEE in the germline V gene. V lost 4 bases and J lost 0, with 17 bases in between. CDR3 size: 17 residues. Here the CDR3 DNA reads TGTGCCAGCAGCCCGAAAAAACAGGGAATAGCCAAAAACATTCAGTACTTC. Translation gives CASSPKKQGIAKNIQYF.

This chain joins TRBV6-5 and TRBJ1-1; D gene unclear. The CDR3 runs 13 residues. The V gene lost 0 bases and the J gene lost 5 bases, with 7 bases spanning the gap. Per the germline V gene, CDR1 is MNHEY and CDR2 is SVGAGI. CDR3 nucleotides: TGTGCCAGCAGTTACTCCCGGAGAACTGAAGCTTTCTTT. Translated: CASSYSRRTEAFF.

The chain has TRBV10-1 and TRBJ1-5, with a tentative D call TRBD1 (5 bases). The V gene lost 3 bases and the J gene lost 4 bases, with 10 bases spanning the gap. Germline loops: CDR1 WNHNN, CDR2 SYGVQD (reference sequence). The CDR3 is 14 residues long. The CDR3 reads CASSDQSGNQPQHF. The CDR3 DNA sequence: TGCGCCAGCAGTGATCAGTCAGGGAATCAGCCCCAGCATTTT.

This clone was picked up a small number of times. At one end, the junction sequence differs from germline, possibly due to a read error. The chain recombines TRBV2 with TRBJ1-1; 7 positions match TRBD1. The V gene's germline CDR1 is SNHLY and CDR2 FYNNEI. There are 14 residues in the CDR3. The CDR3 protein is CATSRQGLNTEAFF. Here the CDR3 DNA reads TGTGCCACCAGTAGACAGGGATTGAACACTGAAGCTTTCTTT.

This chain links TRBV11-2 with TRBJ1-6; TRBD1 matches 7 bases. Germline trimming cut 1 base from V and 7 bases from J; bases unmatched to any gene: 10. The CDR3 covers 17 residues. CDR1 is SGHAT and CDR2 is FQNNGV in the germline V gene. The CDR3 sequence: CASSLVGDRVRNSPLHF. The CDR3 DNA reads TGTGCCAGCAGCTTAGTGGGAGACAGGGTTAGAAATTCACCCCTCCACTTT.

The V call is TRBV6-1, the J call TRBJ2-7; TRBD2 agrees at 10 bases. Trimming removed 1 base from V and 7 bases from J; junction bases left unmatched: 10. Germline values: CDR1 MNHNS, CDR2 SASEGT. The CDR3 runs to 16 residues. CDR3 residues: CASSEVRLAGEDEQYF. As DNA, the CDR3 is TGTGCCAGCAGTGAAGTTCGGCTAGCGGGAGAAGATGAGCAGTACTTC.

In this sample, this clone turned up a few times. This chain joins TRBV6-5 and TRBJ2-7, with 7 bases aligning to TRBD1. Germline V gives CDR1 MNHEY, CDR2 SVGAGI. The CDR3 is 13 residues long. The V and J ends lost 9 bases and 2 bases, in that order; junction bases with no gene match: 7. CDR3 DNA: TGTGCCAGTGAAGACAGGGCGACCTACGAGCAGTACTTC. Translated: CASEDRATYEQYF.

The J gene is TRBJ2-1, the V gene TRBV30, with 7 bases aligning to TRBD2. Unmatched junction bases numbered 5, after V lost 5 bases and J lost 7 bases. Germline V lookup: CDR1 GTSNPN, CDR2 SVGIG (reference sequence). This CDR3 has 12 amino acids. In DNA, the CDR3 is TGTGCCTGGGGGAGGGGTTCGAATGAGCAGTTCTTC. It codes for CAWGRGSNEQFF.

The rearrangement joins TRBV11-3 to TRBJ2-2; D gene uncertain. Germline V gene data show CDR1 as SGHNT and CDR2 as YENEEA. This CDR3 contains 12 residues. Trimming took 4 bases from V and 2 from J, leaving 2 bases between them. The CDR3 nucleotides read TGTGCCAGCAGCTCTAACACCGGGGAGCTGTTTTTT. It codes for CASSSNTGELFF.

The chain recombines TRBV27 with TRBJ1-5; 8 positions agree with TRBD1. J lost 2 bases, V lost 5 bases, and 2 bases had no gene match. This CDR3 region has 14 residues. The V gene's germline CDR1 is MNHEY and CDR2 SMNVEV (reference sequence). The CDR3 coding sequence is TGTGCCAGCAGTCCGACAGGGGGCAATCAGCCCCAGCATTTT. Its translation: CASSPTGGNQPQHF.

This clone was recorded once. The genes are TRBV25-1 and TRBJ2-3; D is unresolved. The V end lost 3 bases, the J end lost 1 base, and 11 bases lay between the germline ends. The germline gives CDR1 MGHDK, CDR2 SYGVNS. This CDR3 contains 15 residues. This CDR3 is CASSDTLRGTDTQYF. The CDR3 DNA reads TGTGCCAGCAGTGATACCCTACGGGGCACAGATACGCAGTATTTT.

The V call is TRBV19, the J call TRBJ1-5, with TRBD1 matching over 10 bases. CDR1 is LNHDA and CDR2 is SQIVND in the germline V gene (reference sequence). This CDR3 contains 16 residues. Unmatched junction bases numbered 4, after V lost 0 bases and J lost 5 bases. CDR3 sequence reads: CASSIEGTGVHQPQHF. CDR3 DNA sequence: TGTGCCAGTAGTATAGAAGGGACAGGGGTTCATCAGCCCCAGCATTTT.